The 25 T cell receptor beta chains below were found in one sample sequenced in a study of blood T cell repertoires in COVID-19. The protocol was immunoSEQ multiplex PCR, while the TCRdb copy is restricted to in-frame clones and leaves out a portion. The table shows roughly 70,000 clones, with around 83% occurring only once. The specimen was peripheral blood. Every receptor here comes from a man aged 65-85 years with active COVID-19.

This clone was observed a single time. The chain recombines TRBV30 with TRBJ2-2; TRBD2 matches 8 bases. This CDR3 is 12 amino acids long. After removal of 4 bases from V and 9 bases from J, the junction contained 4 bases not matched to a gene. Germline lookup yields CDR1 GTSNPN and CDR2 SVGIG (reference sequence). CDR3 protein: CAWNPGGRELFF. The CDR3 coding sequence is TGTGCCTGGAACCCGGGGGGGCGGGAGCTGTTTTTT.

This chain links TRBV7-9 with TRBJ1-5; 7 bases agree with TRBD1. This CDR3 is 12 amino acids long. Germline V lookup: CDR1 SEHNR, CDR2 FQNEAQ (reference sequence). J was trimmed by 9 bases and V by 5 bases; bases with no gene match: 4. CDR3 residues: CASSPQGGPQHF. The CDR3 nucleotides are TGTGCCAGCAGCCCGCAGGGGGGGCCCCAGCATTTT. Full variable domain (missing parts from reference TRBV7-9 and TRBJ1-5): DTGVSQNPRHKITKRGQNVTFRCDPISEHNRLYWYRQTLGQGPEFLTYFQNEAQLEKSRLLSDRFSAERPKGSFSTLEIQRTEQGDSAMYLCASSPQGGPQHFGDGTRLSIL.

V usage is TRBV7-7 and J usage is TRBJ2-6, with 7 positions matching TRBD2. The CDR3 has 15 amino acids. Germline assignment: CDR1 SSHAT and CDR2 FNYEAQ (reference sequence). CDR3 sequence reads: CATGRRENTREVLTF. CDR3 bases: TGTGCTACCGGGCGGCGGGAGAACACTAGAGAAGTCCTGACTTTC.

The CDR3 DNA reads as TGTGCCAGCAATCCCGGGGACTCCTACGAGCAGTACTTC. It encodes CASNPGDSYEQYF. This chain connects TRBV9 to TRBJ2-7, with D tentatively TRBD2 (5 bases). The CDR3 loop spans 13 amino acids. V gave up 6 bases and J gave up 0 bases, with 10 bases separating them. Germline V CDR1 and CDR2: SGDLS, YYNGEE.

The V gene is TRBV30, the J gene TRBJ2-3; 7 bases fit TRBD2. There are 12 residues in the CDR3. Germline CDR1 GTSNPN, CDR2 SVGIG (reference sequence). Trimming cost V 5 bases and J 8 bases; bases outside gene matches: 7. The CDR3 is CAWRRPGGTQYF. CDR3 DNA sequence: TGTGCCTGGCGACGCCCGGGGGGTACGCAGTATTTT. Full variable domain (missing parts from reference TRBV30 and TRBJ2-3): SQTIHQWPATLVQPVGSPLSLECTVEGTSNPNLYWYRQAAGRGLQLLFYSVGIGQISSEVPQNLSASRPQDRQFILSSKKLLLSDSGFYLCAWRRPGGTQYFGPGTRLTVL.

CDR3 DNA sequence: TGTGCCAGCAGTTACGCCGGGGATGGCTACACCTTC. It encodes CASSYAGDGYTF. V usage is TRBV6-5 and J usage is TRBJ1-2; no reliable D call. The CDR3 has 12 amino acids. With 2 bases removed from V and 6 bases from J, the gap between germline ends came to 7 bases. The germline V gene has CDR1 MNHEY and CDR2 SVGAGI.

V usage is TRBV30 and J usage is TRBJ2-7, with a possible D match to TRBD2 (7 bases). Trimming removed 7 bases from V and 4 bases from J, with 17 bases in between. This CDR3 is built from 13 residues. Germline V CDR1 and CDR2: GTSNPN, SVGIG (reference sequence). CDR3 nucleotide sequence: TGTGCCTTGGGGGCTGGGGGGGCGTACGAGCAGTACTTC. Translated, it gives CALGAGGAYEQYF.

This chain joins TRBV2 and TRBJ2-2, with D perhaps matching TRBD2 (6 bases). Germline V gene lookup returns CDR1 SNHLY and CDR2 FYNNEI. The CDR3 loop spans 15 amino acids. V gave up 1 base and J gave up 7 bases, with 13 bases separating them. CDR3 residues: CASSEEGRRDGELFF. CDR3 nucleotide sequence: TGTGCCAGCAGTGAAGAAGGGAGGAGGGACGGGGAGCTGTTTTTT.

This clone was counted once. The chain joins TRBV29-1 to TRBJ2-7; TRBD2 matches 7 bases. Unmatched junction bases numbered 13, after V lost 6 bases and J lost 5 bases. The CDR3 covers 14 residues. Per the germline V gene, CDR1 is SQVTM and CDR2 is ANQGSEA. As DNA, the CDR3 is TGCAGCGTCCACCAAGCGGGTCGGGGGGACGAGCAGTACTTC. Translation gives CSVHQAGRGDEQYF.

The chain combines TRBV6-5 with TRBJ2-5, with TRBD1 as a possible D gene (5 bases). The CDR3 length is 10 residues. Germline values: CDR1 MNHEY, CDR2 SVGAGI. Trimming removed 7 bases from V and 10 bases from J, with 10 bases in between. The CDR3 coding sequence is TGTGCCAGCACCCTAGGGGTCCAGTACTTC. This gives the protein CASTLGVQYF.

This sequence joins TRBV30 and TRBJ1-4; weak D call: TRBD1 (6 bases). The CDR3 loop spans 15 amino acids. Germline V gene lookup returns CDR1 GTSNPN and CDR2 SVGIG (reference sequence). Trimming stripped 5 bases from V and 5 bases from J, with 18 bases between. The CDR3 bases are TGTGCCTGGGTCCCCTGGGGGCAGGGCAATGAAAAACTGTTTTTT. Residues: CAWVPWGQGNEKLFF.

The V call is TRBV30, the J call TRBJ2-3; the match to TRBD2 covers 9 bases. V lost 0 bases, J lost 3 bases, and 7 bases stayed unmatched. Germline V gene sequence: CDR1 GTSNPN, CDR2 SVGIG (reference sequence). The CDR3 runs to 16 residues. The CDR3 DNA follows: TGTGCCTGGAGTGTATGGGGTAGCGGGAGAACAGATACGCAGTATTTT. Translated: CAWSVWGSGRTDTQYF.

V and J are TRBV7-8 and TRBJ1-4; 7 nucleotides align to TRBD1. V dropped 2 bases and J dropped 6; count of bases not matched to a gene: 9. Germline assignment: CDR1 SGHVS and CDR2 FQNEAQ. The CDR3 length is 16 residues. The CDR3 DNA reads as TGTGCCAGCAGCTTACTCCCCACAGGGGCGCATGAAAAACTGTTTTTT. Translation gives CASSLLPTGAHEKLFF.

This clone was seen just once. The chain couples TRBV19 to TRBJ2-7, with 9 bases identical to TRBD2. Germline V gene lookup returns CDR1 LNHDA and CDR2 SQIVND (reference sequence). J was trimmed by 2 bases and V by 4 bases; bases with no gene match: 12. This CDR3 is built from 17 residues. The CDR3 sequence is CASSTGGAGGVPYEQYF. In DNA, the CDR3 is TGTGCCAGTAGTACCGGGGGAGCGGGAGGTGTTCCCTACGAGCAGTACTTC.

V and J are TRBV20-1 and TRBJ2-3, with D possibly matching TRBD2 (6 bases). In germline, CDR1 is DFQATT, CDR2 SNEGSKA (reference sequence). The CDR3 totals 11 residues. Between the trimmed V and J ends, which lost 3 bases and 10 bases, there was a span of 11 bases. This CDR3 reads CSASLASSQYF. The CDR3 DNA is TGCAGTGCTAGTCTAGCGAGCTCGCAGTATTTT.

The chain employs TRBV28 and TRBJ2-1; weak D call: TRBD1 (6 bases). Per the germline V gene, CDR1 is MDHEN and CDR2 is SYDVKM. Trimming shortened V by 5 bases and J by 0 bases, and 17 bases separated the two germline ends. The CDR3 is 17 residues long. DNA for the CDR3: TGTGCCAGCAGTACCCCCCGGGACACATTCTCCTACAATGAGCAGTTCTTC. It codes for CASSTPRDTFSYNEQFF.

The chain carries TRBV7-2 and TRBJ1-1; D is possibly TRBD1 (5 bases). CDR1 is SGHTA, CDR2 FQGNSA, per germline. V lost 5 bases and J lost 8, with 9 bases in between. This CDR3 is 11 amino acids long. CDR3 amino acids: CASSLNREAFF. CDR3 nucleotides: TGTGCCAGCAGCCTAAACAGGGAAGCTTTCTTT.

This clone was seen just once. The CDR3 sequence: CASSQGLAGGLYEQYF. As DNA, the CDR3 is TGTGCCAGCAGCCAAGGACTAGCGGGAGGGCTTTACGAGCAGTACTTC. The rearrangement uses TRBV3-1 (or the pseudogene TRBV3-2) and TRBJ2-7; 14 bases map to TRBD2. The V gene's germline CDR1 is LGHDT and CDR2 YNNKEL (reference sequence). The length of the CDR3 is 16 residues. V shed 1 base, J shed 4 bases, and the junction held 3 bases outside the gene matches.

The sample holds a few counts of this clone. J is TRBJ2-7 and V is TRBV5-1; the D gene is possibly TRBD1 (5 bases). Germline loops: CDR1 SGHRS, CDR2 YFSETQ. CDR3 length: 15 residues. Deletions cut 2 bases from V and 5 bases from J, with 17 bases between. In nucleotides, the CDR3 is TGCGCCAGCAGCTTCCGCCAAAGGGGTGTGGACGAGCAGTACTTC. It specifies CASSFRQRGVDEQYF.

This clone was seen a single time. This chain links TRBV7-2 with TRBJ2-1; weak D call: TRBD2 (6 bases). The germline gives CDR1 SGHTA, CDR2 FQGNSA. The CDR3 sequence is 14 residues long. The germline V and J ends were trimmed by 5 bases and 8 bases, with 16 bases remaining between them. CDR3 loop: CASSLRLDGYEQFF. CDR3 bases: TGTGCCAGCAGCCTCCGACTAGACGGGTATGAGCAGTTCTTC.

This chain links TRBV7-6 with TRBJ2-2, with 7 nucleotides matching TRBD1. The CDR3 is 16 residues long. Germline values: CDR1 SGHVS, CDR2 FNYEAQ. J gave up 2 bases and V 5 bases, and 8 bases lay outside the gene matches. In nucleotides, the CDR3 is TGTGCCAGCAGCACCAGACAGGGCCTCAACACCGGGGAGCTGTTTTTT. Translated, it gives CASSTRQGLNTGELFF.

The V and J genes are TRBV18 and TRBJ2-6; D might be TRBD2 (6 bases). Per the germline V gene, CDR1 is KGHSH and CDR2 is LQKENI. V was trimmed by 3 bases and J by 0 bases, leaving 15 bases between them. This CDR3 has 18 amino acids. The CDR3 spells CASSPVGGVLSGANVLTF. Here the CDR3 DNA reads TGTGCCAGCTCACCGGTGGGGGGTGTCCTCTCTGGGGCCAACGTCCTGACTTTC.

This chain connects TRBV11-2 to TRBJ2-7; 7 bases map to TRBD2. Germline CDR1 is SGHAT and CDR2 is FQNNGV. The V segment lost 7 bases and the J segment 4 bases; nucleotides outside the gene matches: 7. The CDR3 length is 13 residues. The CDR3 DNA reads TGTGCCAGCACCCAGTGGGGGGGGTACGAGCAGTACTTC. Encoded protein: CASTQWGGYEQYF.

CDR3 sequence (DNA): TGTGCCAGCAGTTTATCGGGGGACAGAGGTGGCTACACCTTC. This codes for CASSLSGDRGGYTF. J is TRBJ1-2 and V is TRBV27, with 7 bases fitting TRBD1. The CDR3 totals 14 residues. Germline CDR1 MNHEY, CDR2 SMNVEV (reference sequence). Trimming at V came to 0 bases and at J to 7 bases, leaving 5 bases not matched to a gene.

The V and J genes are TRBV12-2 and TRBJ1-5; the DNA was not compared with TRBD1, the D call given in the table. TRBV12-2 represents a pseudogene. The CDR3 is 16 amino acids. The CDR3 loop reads CASRPLGQGDNQPQHF. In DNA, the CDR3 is TGTGCAAGTCGCCCGCTAGGACAGGGGGACAATCAGCCCCAGCATTTT.